The source of this T cell receptor (beta chain) is a study of cytomegalovirus exposure and HLA in healthy donors. Study at large: Findings of an earlier analysis included 110 million or so unique TCR beta sequences from 190 million or so T cells. General study findings and limits: Sequencing artifact likely explains a cluster of highly shared sequence variants. In a later analysis, CMV-associated beta chains were mostly HLA-associated, it appeared. Excluded were some V segments that proved indistinguishable, including TRBV6-2 and TRBV6-3.

J gave up 3 bases and V 5 bases, and 6 bases lay outside the gene matches. Germline V gene data show CDR1 as SGHVS and CDR2 as FQNEAQ. The CDR3 contains 15 residues. The PCR made use of 60 Vbeta and 13 Jbeta primers. Libraries were prepared by immunoSEQ multiplex PCR; TCRdb keeps only in-frame clonotypes and omits some of them. The profile covers around 40,000 clones, with around 87% appearing a single time and 8% taken by the ten largest. With respect to this clone: Antigen: not known.

The sequenced sample was PBMCs. The chain combines TRBV7-8 with TRBJ2-7; TRBD1 aligns across 11 bases. This receptor was taken from a woman aged 40 to 50 in good health and CMV-seropositive. CDR3 bases: TGTGCCAGCAGCGCTCGGACAGGGGGCAACTACGAGCAGTACTTC. Translated, it gives CASSARTGGNYEQYF.